The rows below give T cell receptor beta chains drawn from one sample of a study of shared clonotypes between healthy human individuals. Libraries were prepared by immunoSEQ multiplex PCR; TCRdb keeps only in-frame clonotypes and omits some of them. This sample carries 2 million to 2.5 million clones, 93% of them seen once, and the ten largest clones take 0.36%. Sequencing was done on a sample of naive CD4+ T cells from PBMCs. Every receptor here comes from a man aged 18 to 35 in good health. Some clones in this sample may be carry-over from other donors' samples. CDR3s include the opening cysteine and the closing phenylalanine or tryptophan. D genes are given only for firm matches. Clone size is shown for a subset of rows, as once, few, many or a class of expanded clone.

J | D | size | V | CDR3 | DNA
TRBJ1-1 | NA | NA | TRBV6-6 | CASSPGGRAFF | TGTGCCAGCAGTCCCGGGGGGCGAGCTTTCTTT
TRBJ2-1 | NA | NA | TRBV25-1 | CASSAHMPEQFF | TGTGCCAGCAGTGCCCATATGCCTGAGCAGTTCTTC
TRBJ2-7 | NA | NA | TRBV5-5 | CASSFWDEQYF | TGTGCCAGCAGCTTCTGGGACGAGCAGTACTTC
TRBJ1-5 | NA | once | TRBV18 | CASSPQGGGNQPQHF | TGTGCCAGCTCACCACAGGGGGGAGGCAATCAGCCCCAGCATTTT
TRBJ2-7 | TRBD2 | NA | TRBV6-6 | CASTSGGVGEQYF | TGTGCCAGCACCTCGGGGGGAGTCGGCGAGCAGTACTTC
TRBJ2-5 | TRBD1 | NA | TRBV2 | CASSESSTGRTQYF | TGTGCCAGCAGTGAAAGTTCGACAGGGAGGACCCAGTACTTC
TRBJ2-7 | TRBD2 | NA | TRBV4-1 | CASSQGTSATYEQYF | TGCGCCAGCAGCCAAGGGACTAGCGCAACCTACGAGCAGTACTTC
TRBJ2-2 | NA | once | TRBV19 | CASSSGRERQTGELFF | TGTGCCAGTAGTAGTGGACGGGAACGTCAGACCGGGGAGCTGTTTTTT
TRBJ2-6 | NA | NA | TRBV7-6 | CASSETVNSGANVLTF | TGTGCCAGCAGCGAGACAGTGAACTCTGGGGCCAACGTCCTGACTTTC
TRBJ2-7 | NA | NA | TRBV7-2 | CASSLEGVGSSYEQYF | TGTGCCAGCAGCTTAGAGGGAGTGGGGAGCTCCTACGAGCAGTACTTC
TRBJ1-5 | NA | NA | TRBV15 | CATTLRAQGQPQHF | TGTGCCACCACCCTGCGGGCCCAGGGACAGCCCCAGCATTTT
TRBJ1-2 | TRBD1 | NA | TRBV2 | CASRLDRLNYGYTF | TGTGCCAGCAGACTGGACAGGTTGAACTATGGCTACACCTTC
TRBJ1-1 | NA | NA | TRBV6-5 | CASQQGSGEAFF | TGTGCCAGCCAACAGGGTAGTGGTGAAGCTTTCTTT
TRBJ1-1 | NA | NA | TRBV4-1 | CASSQGSGLRVNTEAFF | TGCGCCAGCAGCCAAGGCAGTGGCTTAAGAGTGAACACTGAAGCTTTCTTT
TRBJ2-1 | NA | NA | TRBV1 | CTSSLPRPGANEQFF | TGCACCAGCTCTCTCCCTAGACCGGGCGCAAATGAGCAGTTCTTC
TRBJ2-1 | NA | NA | TRBV19 | CASSIKGRLNGNEQFF | TGTGCCAGTAGTATAAAAGGACGCCTCAACGGCAATGAGCAGTTCTTC
TRBJ2-3 | TRBD2 | NA | TRBV19 | CASSPRLAGEPDTQYF | TGTGCCAGTAGTCCCCGACTAGCGGGAGAGCCGGATACGCAGTATTTT
TRBJ2-7 | TRBD2 | NA | TRBV7-3 | CASSLAGADYEQYF | TGTGCCAGCAGTCTAGCGGGAGCTGACTACGAGCAGTACTTC
TRBJ1-5 | NA | NA | TRBV7-5 | CAGWDPSNQPQHF | TGTGCCGGGTGGGACCCTAGCAATCAGCCCCAGCATTTT
TRBJ1-5 | NA | NA | TRBV6-5 | CASSRSSNQPQHF | TGTGCCAGCAGCAGGTCCAGCAATCAGCCCCAGCATTTT
TRBJ1-4 | TRBD1 | NA | TRBV5-1 | CASSLAGQFAGELFF | TGCGCCAGCAGCTTGGCGGGACAGTTCGCTGGCGAACTGTTTTTT
TRBJ2-7 | NA | few | TRBV28 | CASSLLYRVDDEQYF | TGTGCCAGCAGTTTATTGTACAGGGTAGATGACGAGCAGTACTTC
TRBJ1-2 | NA | NA | TRBV27 | CASSLQGQYGYTF | TGTGCCAGCAGTTTGCAGGGGCAGTATGGCTACACCTTC
TRBJ1-2 | NA | NA | TRBV5-8 | CASNEGLPSNYGYTF | TGTGCCAGCAACGAGGGACTGCCGTCTAACTATGGCTACACCTTC
TRBJ2-7 | NA | once | TRBV5-1 | CASSPGGSPYEQYF | TGCGCCAGCAGCCCGGGGGGCAGCCCCTACGAGCAGTACTTC
TRBJ2-5 | TRBD1 | NA | TRBV10-3 | CAIRIQGSETQYF | TGTGCCATCAGGATACAGGGGTCAGAGACCCAGTACTTC
TRBJ1-4 | NA | NA | TRBV7-2 | CASSFVGKSEKLFF | TGTGCCAGCAGCTTCGTAGGGAAGAGTGAAAAACTGTTTTTT
TRBJ2-3 | NA | NA | TRBV7-8 | CASSLEGRGPDTQYF | TGTGCCAGCAGCTTAGAGGGACGAGGCCCAGATACGCAGTATTTT
TRBJ2-4 | NA | NA | TRBV28 | CASSPPPAAKNIQYF | TGTGCCAGCAGCCCTCCCCCTGCCGCCAAAAACATTCAGTACTTC
TRBJ1-4 | NA | once | TRBV28 | CASSWLQGTTEKLFF | TGTGCCAGCAGTTGGTTGCAGGGTACAACGGAAAAACTGTTTTTT
TRBJ1-1 | NA | NA | TRBV27 | CASSLSQVNTEAFF | TGTGCCAGCAGTTTATCACAGGTGAACACTGAAGCTTTCTTT
TRBJ2-1 | NA | NA | TRBV30 | CAWNSGSSSYNEQFF | TGTGCCTGGAACAGCGGATCTAGCAGCTACAATGAGCAGTTCTTC
TRBJ1-4 | NA | NA | TRBV18 | CASSPQGGLNEKLFF | TGTGCCAGCTCCCCTCAAGGTGGGCTGAATGAAAAACTGTTTTTT
TRBJ1-1 | NA | NA | TRBV5-6 | CASSPGRVSRRTEAFF | TGTGCCAGCAGCCCAGGTCGGGTTTCAAGGAGGACTGAAGCTTTCTTT
TRBJ2-7 | NA | NA | TRBV5-1 | CASSPAGPATEQYF | TGCGCCAGCAGCCCGGCGGGGCCCGCGACCGAGCAGTACTTC
TRBJ2-7 | NA | NA | TRBV19 | CASSNAPDRLVHEQYF | TGTGCCAGTAGCAATGCACCGGACCGGTTGGTGCACGAGCAGTACTTC
TRBJ1-6 | NA | NA | TRBV25-1 | CASRRTEYNSPLHF | TGTGCCAGCAGACGGACAGAATATAATTCACCCCTCCACTTT